This section outlines one T cell receptor (beta chain) sequence together with its context. Its antigen is undetermined. J lost 4 bases, V lost 2 bases, and 6 bases had no gene match. The CDR3 is 16 amino acids. Germline V gene data show CDR1 as SGHRS and CDR2 as YFSETQ. The data were produced by immunoSEQ multiplex PCR, yet TCRdb's version contains in-frame clones alone and is incomplete. Of some 120,000 clones in the sample, roughly 87% were seen once. The sample belongs to a study of T cell responses to AZD1222 COVID-19 vaccine. Findings and caveats of the study: CD4 TCRs linked to vaccination spanned spike, dominating at 160-218 and 743-854. No repertoire was sampled before or during the peak T cell response, only after it. Unmutated variant regions reportedly attract nearly half of all spike-specific TCRs. The donors showed a predominance of white British ancestry and of females, with possible underestimation of clonal diversity.

This clonotype was sampled from an adult in good health. The sample was peripheral blood, taken on day 0 of AZD1222 vaccination. This chain uses TRBV5-1 with TRBJ2-2, with 9 bases aligning to TRBD2. This CDR3 is CASSLGGRVLTGELFF. The CDR3 DNA reads as TGCGCCAGCAGCTTAGGCGGGAGGGTACTCACCGGGGAGCTGTTTTTT.